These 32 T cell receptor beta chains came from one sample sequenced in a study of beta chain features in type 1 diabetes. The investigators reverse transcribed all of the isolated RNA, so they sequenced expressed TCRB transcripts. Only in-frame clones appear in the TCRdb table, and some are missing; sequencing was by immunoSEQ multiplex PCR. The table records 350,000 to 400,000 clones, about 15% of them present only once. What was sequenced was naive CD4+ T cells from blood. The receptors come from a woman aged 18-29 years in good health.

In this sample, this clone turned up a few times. CDR3 sequence reads: CSVSPGLPVYEQFF. The CDR3, as DNA: TGCAGCGTTTCGCCGGGACTACCGGTCTATGAGCAGTTCTTC. The chain recombines TRBV29-1 with TRBJ2-1, with TRBD2 matching over 7 bases. The CDR3 runs 14 residues. Germline V gene sequence: CDR1 SQVTM, CDR2 ANQGSEA. Trimming cost V 5 bases and J 8 bases; bases outside gene matches: 12.

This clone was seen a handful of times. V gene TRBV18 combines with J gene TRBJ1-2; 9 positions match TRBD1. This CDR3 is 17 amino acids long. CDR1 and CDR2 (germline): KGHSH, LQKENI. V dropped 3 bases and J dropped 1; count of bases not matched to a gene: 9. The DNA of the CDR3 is TGTGCCAGCTCACCCCTCCGGGACAGGGACTTTAACTATGGCTACACCTTC. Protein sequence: CASSPLRDRDFNYGYTF.

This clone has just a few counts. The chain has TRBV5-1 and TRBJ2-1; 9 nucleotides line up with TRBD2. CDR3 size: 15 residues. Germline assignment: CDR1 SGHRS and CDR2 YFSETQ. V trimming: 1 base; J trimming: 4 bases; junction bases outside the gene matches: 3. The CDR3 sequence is CASSLSSGSYNEQFF. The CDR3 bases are TGCGCCAGCAGCTTGAGTAGCGGGAGTTACAATGAGCAGTTCTTC.

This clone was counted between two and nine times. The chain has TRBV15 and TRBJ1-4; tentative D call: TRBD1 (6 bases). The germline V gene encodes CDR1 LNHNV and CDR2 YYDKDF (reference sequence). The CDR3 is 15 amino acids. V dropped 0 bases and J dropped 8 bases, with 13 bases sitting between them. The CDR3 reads CATSRDRGANEKLFF. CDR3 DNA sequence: TGTGCCACCAGCAGAGATCGGGGGGCGAACGAAAAACTGTTTTTT.

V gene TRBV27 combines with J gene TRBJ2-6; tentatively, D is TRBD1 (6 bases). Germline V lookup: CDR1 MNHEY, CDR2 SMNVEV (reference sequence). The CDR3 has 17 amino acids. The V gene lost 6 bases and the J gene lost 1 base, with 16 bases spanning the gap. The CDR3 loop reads CASREQGWYSGANVLTF. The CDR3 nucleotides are TGTGCCAGCAGGGAACAGGGATGGTATTCTGGGGCCAACGTCCTGACTTTC.

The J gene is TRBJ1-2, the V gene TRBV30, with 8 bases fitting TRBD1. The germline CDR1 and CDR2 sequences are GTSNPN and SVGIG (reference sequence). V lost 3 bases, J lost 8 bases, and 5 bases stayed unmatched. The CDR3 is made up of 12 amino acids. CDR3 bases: TGTGCCTGGAGGACAGGGGAAAGAGGCTACACCTTC. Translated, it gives CAWRTGERGYTF.

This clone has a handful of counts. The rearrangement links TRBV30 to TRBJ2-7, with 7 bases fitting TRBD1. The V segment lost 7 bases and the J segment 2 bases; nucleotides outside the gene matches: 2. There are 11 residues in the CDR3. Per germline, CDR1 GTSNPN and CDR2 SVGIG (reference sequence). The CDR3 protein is CAFGQAYEQYF. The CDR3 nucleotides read TGTGCCTTTGGACAGGCCTACGAGCAGTACTTC. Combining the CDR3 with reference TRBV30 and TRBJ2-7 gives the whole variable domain SQTIHQWPATLVQPVGSPLSLECTVEGTSNPNLYWYRQAAGRGLQLLFYSVGIGQISSEVPQNLSASRPQDRQFILSSKKLLLSDSGFYLCAFGQAYEQYFGPGTRLTVT.

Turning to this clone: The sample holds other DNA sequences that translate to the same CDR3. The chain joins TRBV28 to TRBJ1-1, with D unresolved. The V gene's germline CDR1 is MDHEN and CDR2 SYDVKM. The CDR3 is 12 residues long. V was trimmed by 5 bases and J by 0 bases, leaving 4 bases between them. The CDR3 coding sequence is TGTGCCAGCAGTCTCCTGAACACTGAAGCTTTCTTT. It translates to CASSLLNTEAFF. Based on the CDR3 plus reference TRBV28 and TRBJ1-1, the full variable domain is DVKVTQSSRYLVKRTGEKVFLECVQDMDHENMFWYRQDPGLGLRLIYFSYDVKMKEKGDIPEGYSVSREKKERFSLILESASTNQTSMYLCASSLLNTEAFFGQGTRLTVV.

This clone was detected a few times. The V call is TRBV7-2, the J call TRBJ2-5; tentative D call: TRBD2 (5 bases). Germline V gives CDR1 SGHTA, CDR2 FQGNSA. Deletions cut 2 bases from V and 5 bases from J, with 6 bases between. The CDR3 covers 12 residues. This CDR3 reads CASSLKRETQYF. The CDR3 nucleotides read TGTGCCAGCAGCTTAAAGCGGGAGACCCAGTACTTC.

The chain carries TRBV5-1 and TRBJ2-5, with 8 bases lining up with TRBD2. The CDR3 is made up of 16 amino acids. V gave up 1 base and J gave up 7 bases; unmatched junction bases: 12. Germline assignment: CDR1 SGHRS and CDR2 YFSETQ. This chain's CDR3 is CASSLFLAGDFGTQYF. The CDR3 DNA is TGCGCCAGCAGCTTGTTTCTAGCGGGCGATTTCGGGACCCAGTACTTC.

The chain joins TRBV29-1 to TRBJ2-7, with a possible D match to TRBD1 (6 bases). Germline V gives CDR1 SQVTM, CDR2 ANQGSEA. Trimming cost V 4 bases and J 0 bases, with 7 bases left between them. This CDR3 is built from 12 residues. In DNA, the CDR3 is TGCAGCGTTGCAGGGGCCTCCTACGAGCAGTACTTC. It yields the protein CSVAGASYEQYF.

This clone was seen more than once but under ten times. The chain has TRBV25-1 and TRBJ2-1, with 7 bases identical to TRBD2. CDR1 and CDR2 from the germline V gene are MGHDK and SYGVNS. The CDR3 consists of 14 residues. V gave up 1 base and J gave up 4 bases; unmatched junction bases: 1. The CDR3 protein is CASSELGGYNEQFF. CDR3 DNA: TGTGCCAGCAGTGAATTGGGAGGGTACAATGAGCAGTTCTTC. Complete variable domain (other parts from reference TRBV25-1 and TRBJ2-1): EADIYQTPRYLVIGTGKKITLECSQTMGHDKMYWYQQDPGMELHLIHYSYGVNSTEKGDLSSESTVSRIRTEHFPLTLESARPSHTSQYLCASSELGGYNEQFFGPGTRLTVL.

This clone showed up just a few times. CDR3 bases: TGTGCCTGGAGTCCACAGGGGGTCGGCTATGGCTACACCTTC. Protein sequence: CAWSPQGVGYGYTF. The V gene is TRBV30, the J gene TRBJ1-2; 8 bases map to TRBD1. The CDR3 consists of 14 residues. V lost 2 bases, J lost 4 bases, and 6 bases stayed unmatched. From germline, CDR1 is GTSNPN and CDR2 SVGIG (reference sequence).

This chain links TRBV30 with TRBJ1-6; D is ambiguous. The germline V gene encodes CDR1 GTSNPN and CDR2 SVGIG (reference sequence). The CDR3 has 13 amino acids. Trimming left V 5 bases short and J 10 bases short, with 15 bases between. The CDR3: CAWGVVEGSPLHF. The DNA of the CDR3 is TGTGCCTGGGGCGTCGTTGAGGGCTCACCCCTCCACTTT.

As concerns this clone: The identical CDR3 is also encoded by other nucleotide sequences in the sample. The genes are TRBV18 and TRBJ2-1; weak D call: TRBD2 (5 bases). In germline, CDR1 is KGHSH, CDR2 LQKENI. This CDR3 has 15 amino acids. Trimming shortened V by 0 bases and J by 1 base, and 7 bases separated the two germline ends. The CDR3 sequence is CASSPPGSSYNEQFF. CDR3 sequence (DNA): TGTGCCAGCTCACCACCGGGGAGTTCCTACAATGAGCAGTTCTTC.

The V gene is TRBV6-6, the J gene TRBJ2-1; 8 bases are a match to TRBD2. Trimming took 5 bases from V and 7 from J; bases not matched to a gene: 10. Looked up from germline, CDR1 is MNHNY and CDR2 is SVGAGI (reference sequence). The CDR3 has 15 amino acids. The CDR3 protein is CASSLQGGRFNEQFF. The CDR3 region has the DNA TGTGCCAGCAGTCTTCAGGGCGGGAGGTTTAATGAGCAGTTCTTC.

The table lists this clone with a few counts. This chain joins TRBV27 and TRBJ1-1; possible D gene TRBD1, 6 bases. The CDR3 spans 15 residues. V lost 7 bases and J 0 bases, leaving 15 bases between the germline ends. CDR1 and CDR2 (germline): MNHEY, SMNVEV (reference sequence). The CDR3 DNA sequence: TGTGCCAGCACCCGACAGGTCAACATGAACACTGAAGCTTTCTTT. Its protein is CASTRQVNMNTEAFF.

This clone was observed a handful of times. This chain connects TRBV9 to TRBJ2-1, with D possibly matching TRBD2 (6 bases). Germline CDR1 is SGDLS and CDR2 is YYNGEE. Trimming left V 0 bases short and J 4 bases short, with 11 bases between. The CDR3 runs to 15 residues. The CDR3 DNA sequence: TGTGCCAGCAGCGTAGGCCGGGGGACGTACAATGAGCAGTTCTTC. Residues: CASSVGRGTYNEQFF.

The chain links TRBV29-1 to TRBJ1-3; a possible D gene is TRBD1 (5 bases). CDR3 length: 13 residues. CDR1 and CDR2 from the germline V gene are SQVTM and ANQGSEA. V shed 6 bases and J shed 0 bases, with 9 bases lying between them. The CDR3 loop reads CSVATASGNTIYF. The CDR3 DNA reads TGCAGCGTCGCGACAGCCTCTGGAAACACCATATATTTT.

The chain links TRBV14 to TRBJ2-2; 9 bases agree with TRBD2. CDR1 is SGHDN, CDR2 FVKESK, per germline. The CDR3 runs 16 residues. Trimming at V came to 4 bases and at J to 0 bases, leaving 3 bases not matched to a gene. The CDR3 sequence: CASSPIAGANTGELFF. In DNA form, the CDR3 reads TGTGCCAGCAGCCCCATAGCGGGAGCGAACACCGGGGAGCTGTTTTTT.

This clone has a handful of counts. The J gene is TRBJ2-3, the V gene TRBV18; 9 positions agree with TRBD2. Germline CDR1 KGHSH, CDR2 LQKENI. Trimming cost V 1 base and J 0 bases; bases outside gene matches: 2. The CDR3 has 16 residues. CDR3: CASSPLAGASTDTQYF. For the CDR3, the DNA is TGTGCCAGCTCACCACTAGCGGGGGCTAGCACAGATACGCAGTATTTT.

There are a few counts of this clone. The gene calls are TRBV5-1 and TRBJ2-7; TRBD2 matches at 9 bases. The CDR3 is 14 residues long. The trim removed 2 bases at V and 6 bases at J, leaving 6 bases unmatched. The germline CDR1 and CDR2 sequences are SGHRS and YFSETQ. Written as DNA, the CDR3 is TGCGCCAGCAGCTTCTTAGCGGGAGAAAGCGAGCAGTACTTC. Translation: CASSFLAGESEQYF. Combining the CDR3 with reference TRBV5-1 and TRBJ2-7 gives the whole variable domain KAGVTQTPRYLIKTRGQQVTLSCSPISGHRSVSWYQQTPGQGLQFLFEYFSETQRNKGNFPGRFSGRQFSNSRSEMNVSTLELGDSALYLCASSFLAGESEQYFGPGTRLTVT.

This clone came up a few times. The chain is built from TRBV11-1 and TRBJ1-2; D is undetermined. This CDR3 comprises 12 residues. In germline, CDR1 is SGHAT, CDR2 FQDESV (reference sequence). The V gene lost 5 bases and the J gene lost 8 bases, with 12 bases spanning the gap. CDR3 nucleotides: TGTGCCAGCAGCCCCGAGGCCGGGGGCTACACCTTC. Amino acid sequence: CASSPEAGGYTF. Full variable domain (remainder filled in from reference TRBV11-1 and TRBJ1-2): EAEVAQSPRYKITEKSQAVAFWCDPISGHATLYWYRQILGQGPELLVQFQDESVVDDSQLPKDRFSAERLKGVDSTLKIQPAELGDSAMYLCASSPEAGGYTFGSGTRLTVV.

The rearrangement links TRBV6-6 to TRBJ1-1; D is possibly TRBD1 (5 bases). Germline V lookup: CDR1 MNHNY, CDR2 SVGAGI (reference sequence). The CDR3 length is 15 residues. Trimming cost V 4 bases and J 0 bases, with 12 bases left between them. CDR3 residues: CASSSPEQVNTEAFF. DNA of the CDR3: TGTGCCAGCAGTTCTCCGGAACAGGTGAACACTGAAGCTTTCTTT.

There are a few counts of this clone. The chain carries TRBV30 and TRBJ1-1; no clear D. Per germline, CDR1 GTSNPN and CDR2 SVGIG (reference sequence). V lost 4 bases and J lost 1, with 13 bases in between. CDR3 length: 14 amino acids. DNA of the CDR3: TGTGCCTGGACCGGGAGTGGGTGGAACACTGAAGCTTTCTTT. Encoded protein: CAWTGSGWNTEAFF.

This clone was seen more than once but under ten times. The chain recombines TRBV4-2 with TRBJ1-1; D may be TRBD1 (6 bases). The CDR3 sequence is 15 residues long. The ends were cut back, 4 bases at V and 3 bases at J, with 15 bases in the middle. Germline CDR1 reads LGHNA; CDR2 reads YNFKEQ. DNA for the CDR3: TGTGCCAGCAGCCTACTGGGGGCAGGGTACACTGAAGCTTTCTTT. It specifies CASSLLGAGYTEAFF.

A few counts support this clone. The CDR3 protein is CASSFEAVLDEQFF. In DNA form, the CDR3 reads TGCGCCAGCAGCTTTGAGGCAGTTTTGGATGAGCAGTTCTTC. The chain carries TRBV5-1 and TRBJ2-1; D gene ambiguous. Trimming shortened V by 2 bases and J by 8 bases, and 14 bases separated the two germline ends. CDR1 and CDR2 (germline): SGHRS, YFSETQ. The CDR3 totals 14 residues.

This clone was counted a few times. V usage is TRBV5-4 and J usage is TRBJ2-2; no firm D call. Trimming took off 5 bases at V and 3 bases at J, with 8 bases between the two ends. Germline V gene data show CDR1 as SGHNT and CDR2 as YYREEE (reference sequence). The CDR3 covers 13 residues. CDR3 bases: TGTGCCAGCAGGCCCCGAGACACCGGGGAGCTGTTTTTT. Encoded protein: CASRPRDTGELFF.

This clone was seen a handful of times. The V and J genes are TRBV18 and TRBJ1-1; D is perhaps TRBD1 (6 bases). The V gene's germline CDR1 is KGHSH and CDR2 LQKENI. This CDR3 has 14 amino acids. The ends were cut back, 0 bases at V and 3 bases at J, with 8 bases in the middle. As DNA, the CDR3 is TGTGCCAGCTCACCACCGGGACATGACACTGAAGCTTTCTTT. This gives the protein CASSPPGHDTEAFF.

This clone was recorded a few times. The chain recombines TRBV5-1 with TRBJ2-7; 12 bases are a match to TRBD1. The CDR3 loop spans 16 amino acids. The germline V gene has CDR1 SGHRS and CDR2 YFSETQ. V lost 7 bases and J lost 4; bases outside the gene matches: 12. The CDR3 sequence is CASQTLWDRGPYEQYF. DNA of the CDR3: TGCGCCAGCCAAACCCTGTGGGACAGGGGGCCGTACGAGCAGTACTTC.

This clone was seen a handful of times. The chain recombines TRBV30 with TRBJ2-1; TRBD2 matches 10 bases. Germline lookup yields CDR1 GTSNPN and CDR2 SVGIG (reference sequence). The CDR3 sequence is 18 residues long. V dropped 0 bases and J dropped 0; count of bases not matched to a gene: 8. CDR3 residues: CAWSVQGLATSSYNEQFF. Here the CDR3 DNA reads TGTGCCTGGAGTGTACAGGGACTAGCGACCAGCTCCTACAATGAGCAGTTCTTC.

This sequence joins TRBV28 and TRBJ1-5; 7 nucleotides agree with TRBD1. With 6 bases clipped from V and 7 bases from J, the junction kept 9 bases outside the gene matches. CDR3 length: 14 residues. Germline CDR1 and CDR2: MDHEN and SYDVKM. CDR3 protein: CASRGIGGAQPQHF. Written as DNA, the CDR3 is TGTGCCAGCAGGGGAATAGGGGGCGCACAGCCCCAGCATTTT. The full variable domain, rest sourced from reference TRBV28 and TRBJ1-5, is DVKVTQSSRYLVKRTGEKVFLECVQDMDHENMFWYRQDPGLGLRLIYFSYDVKMKEKGDIPEGYSVSREKKERFSLILESASTNQTSMYLCASRGIGGAQPQHFGDGTRLSIL.